What follows are 27 T cell receptor beta chains derived from one specimen sequenced in a study of control samples from healthy donors and cancer patients. The data were produced by immunoSEQ multiplex PCR, yet TCRdb's version contains in-frame clones alone and is incomplete. The repertoire holds some 99,000 clones, with around 89% as singletons. Sequenced input: blood. These receptors were taken from a woman aged 45-59 years in good health.

V gene TRBV19 combines with J gene TRBJ1-5, with 7 bases lining up with TRBD1. The V gene end was trimmed by 5 bases and the J gene end by 0 bases; junction bases not matched to a gene: 4. There are 15 residues in the CDR3. The germline V gene encodes CDR1 LNHDA and CDR2 SQIVND (reference sequence). CDR3 DNA sequence: TGTGCCAGTAGTCGGGACAGCAATAGCAATCAGCCCCAGCATTTT. It yields the protein CASSRDSNSNQPQHF.

This sequence joins TRBV28 and TRBJ2-2, with D maybe TRBD2 (6 bases). V lost 3 bases, J lost 1 base, and 9 bases lay in between. Germline assignment: CDR1 MDHEN and CDR2 SYDVKM. This CDR3 is built from 15 residues. The DNA of the CDR3 is TGTGCCAGCAGTTTTCGCGGGATGAACACCGGGGAGCTGTTTTTT. This encodes CASSFRGMNTGELFF.

Only a few counts were recorded for this clone. This chain links TRBV9 with TRBJ2-2; no reliable D call. CDR1 SGDLS and CDR2 YYNGEE come from the germline V gene. V gave up 4 bases and J gave up 3 bases, with 10 bases separating them. CDR3 size: 14 residues. CDR3 amino acids: CASSPRVYTGELFF. In DNA, the CDR3 is TGTGCCAGCAGCCCTAGGGTCTACACCGGGGAGCTGTTTTTT.

The chain employs TRBV27 and TRBJ1-5; D possibly corresponds to TRBD1 (5 bases). The CDR3 has 13 amino acids. CDR1 is MNHEY, CDR2 SMNVEV, per germline (reference sequence). V lost 5 bases to trimming and J lost 3 bases, with 8 bases between them. The CDR3 bases are TGTGCCAGCAGTCGAGGGGACAATCAGCCCCAGCATTTT. Protein product: CASSRGDNQPQHF.

The V and J genes are TRBV14 and TRBJ1-2, with D tentatively TRBD1 (5 bases). V was clipped by 1 base and J by 4 bases, with 16 bases between them. CDR3 length: 16 residues. The V gene's germline CDR1 is SGHDN and CDR2 FVKESK. Here the CDR3 DNA reads TGTGCCAGCAGCCAAGGGGCCGGGACCCTAAGCTATGGCTACACCTTC. It translates to CASSQGAGTLSYGYTF.

The V gene is TRBV11-2, the J gene TRBJ1-2; D not certain. CDR1 is SGHAT, CDR2 FQNNGV, per germline. Deletions cut 1 base from V and 6 bases from J, with 9 bases between. The CDR3 spans 13 residues. The CDR3 region is CASSLVAGNGYTF. Here the CDR3 DNA reads TGTGCCAGCAGCTTAGTGGCGGGTAATGGCTACACCTTC.

The chain has TRBV3-1 (or the pseudogene TRBV3-2) and TRBJ2-1; no clear D. Germline V CDR1 and CDR2: LGHDT, YNNKEL (reference sequence). V was cut by 5 bases and J by 7 bases, with 15 bases left in between. CDR3 length: 14 amino acids. The CDR3 here is CASSTETGGNEQFF. Here the CDR3 DNA reads TGTGCCAGCAGCACCGAAACGGGCGGTAATGAGCAGTTCTTC.

The rearrangement uses TRBV19 and TRBJ2-7; D unclear. Germline CDR1 LNHDA, CDR2 SQIVND (reference sequence). This CDR3 has 12 residues. V was pared by 0 bases and J by 6 bases, with 6 bases between. CDR3 DNA: TGTGCCAGTAGTATAGATAGTGCCGAGCAGTACTTC. Translation gives CASSIDSAEQYF.

This chain connects TRBV16 to TRBJ2-2; D is possibly TRBD2 (7 bases). Trimming took off 4 bases at V and 4 bases at J, with 16 bases between the two ends. Per the germline V gene, CDR1 is KGHSY and CDR2 is FQNENV. The CDR3 consists of 16 residues. CDR3 sequence: CASSPPGGPFTGELFF. CDR3 bases: TGTGCCAGCAGCCCACCCGGGGGGCCGTTCACCGGGGAGCTGTTTTTT.

V and J are TRBV9 and TRBJ2-3; a weak D match, TRBD2 (6 bases). Per germline, CDR1 SGDLS and CDR2 YYNGEE. Trimming left V 1 base short and J 6 bases short, with 12 bases between. The CDR3 runs to 14 residues. The CDR3 spells CASSVYGSGDTQYF. CDR3 sequence (DNA): TGTGCCAGCAGCGTATACGGGAGCGGCGATACGCAGTATTTT.

V gene TRBV19 combines with J gene TRBJ2-5; tentatively, D is TRBD2 (5 bases). Trimming left V 4 bases short and J 4 bases short, with 19 bases between. The CDR3 has 16 amino acids. CDR1 is LNHDA and CDR2 is SQIVND in the germline V gene (reference sequence). CDR3 region: CASSTENTVSGETQYF. CDR3 bases: TGTGCCAGTAGTACCGAAAATACAGTGAGCGGAGAGACCCAGTACTTC.

The chain couples TRBV15 to TRBJ1-1; a possible D gene is TRBD1 (5 bases). The germline V gene has CDR1 LNHNV and CDR2 YYDKDF (reference sequence). Trimming pared 0 bases from V and 4 bases from J, leaving 9 bases between. The CDR3 has 14 residues. The CDR3 sequence: CATSREGGVTEAFF. CDR3 bases: TGTGCCACCAGCAGAGAGGGGGGGGTCACTGAAGCTTTCTTT.

The V call is TRBV2, the J call TRBJ2-5; 10 bases match TRBD2. This CDR3 contains 18 residues. The germline V gene has CDR1 SNHLY and CDR2 FYNNEI. V was pared by 3 bases and J by 5 bases, with 15 bases of the junction left unmatched. CDR3 sequence (DNA): TGTGCCAGCAGTGAGAGGGCTAGCGGGAGTTGGGGTGAGGAGACCCAGTACTTC. It yields the protein CASSERASGSWGEETQYF.

This clone came up once. The chain carries TRBV18 and TRBJ1-5; a possible D gene is TRBD1 (5 bases). The CDR3 is 15 residues long. Germline CDR1 reads KGHSH; CDR2 reads LQKENI. V lost 3 bases to trimming and J lost 6 bases, with 15 bases between them. The CDR3 region has the DNA TGTGCCAGCTCACCGGGGTTCGGGGCAAGTCAGCCCCAGCATTTT. Amino acid sequence: CASSPGFGASQPQHF.

V gene TRBV11-2 combines with J gene TRBJ1-1; no clear D gene. This CDR3 comprises 13 residues. V lost 4 bases to trimming and J lost 2 bases, with 8 bases between them. Germline assignment: CDR1 SGHAT and CDR2 FQNNGV. Written as DNA, the CDR3 is TGTGCCAGCAGCTCTACCCAAAACACTGAAGCTTTCTTT. This codes for CASSSTQNTEAFF.

V and J are TRBV5-4 and TRBJ2-5, with unresolved D. Germline V gives CDR1 SGHNT, CDR2 YYREEE (reference sequence). CDR3 length: 12 amino acids. V lost 4 bases, J lost 4 bases, and 8 bases lay in between. The CDR3 sequence is CASSQPRETQYF. The CDR3 DNA reads TGTGCCAGCAGCCAACCACGAGAGACCCAGTACTTC.

The V gene is TRBV5-8, the J gene TRBJ2-3; unclear D gene. Germline CDR1 SGHTS, CDR2 YDEGEE. There are 13 residues in the CDR3. With 6 bases removed from V and 6 bases from J, the gap between germline ends came to 14 bases. CDR3 sequence (DNA): TGTGCCAGCACCTACAATCCGACGGATACGCAGTATTTT. Residues: CASTYNPTDTQYF.

This chain links TRBV3-1 (or the pseudogene TRBV3-2) with TRBJ2-2; D remains ambiguous. This CDR3 is built from 15 residues. Germline V gene data show CDR1 as LGHDT and CDR2 as YNNKEL (reference sequence). V shed 9 bases and J shed 0 bases, with 14 bases lying between them. The CDR3 spells CASSRAGANTGELFF. Written as DNA, the CDR3 is TGTGCCAGTTCTCGGGCAGGCGCGAACACCGGGGAGCTGTTTTTT.

The chain is built from TRBV6-4 and TRBJ1-1; TRBD1 is a possible D gene (5 bases). Germline V lookup: CDR1 MRHNA, CDR2 SNTAGT. Deletions cut 3 bases from V and 1 base from J, with 6 bases between. This CDR3 region has 13 residues. CDR3: CASSEQENTEAFF. CDR3 sequence (DNA): TGTGCCAGCAGTGAACAGGAGAACACTGAAGCTTTCTTT.

V usage is TRBV11-2 and J usage is TRBJ2-5; D unclear. Germline loops: CDR1 SGHAT, CDR2 FQNNGV. The CDR3 consists of 12 residues. V was pared by 0 bases and J by 5 bases, with 4 bases between. CDR3: CASSLDRETQYF. Written as DNA, the CDR3 is TGTGCCAGCAGCTTAGATCGGGAGACCCAGTACTTC.

The genes are TRBV5-1 and TRBJ2-7; 8 bases fit TRBD1. V was pared by 0 bases and J by 7 bases, with 12 bases of the junction left unmatched. This CDR3 is 16 amino acids long. Germline V gene data show CDR1 as SGHRS and CDR2 as YFSETQ. CDR3 region: CASSLARGGTGGEQYF. In nucleotides, the CDR3 is TGCGCCAGCAGCTTGGCCAGAGGGGGGACAGGCGGGGAGCAGTACTTC.

This sequence joins TRBV7-2 and TRBJ1-2; D gene uncertain. Germline values: CDR1 SGHTA, CDR2 FQGNSA. V lost 2 bases to trimming and J lost 2 bases, with 15 bases between them. CDR3 length: 16 amino acids. Here the CDR3 reads CASSLIGWERNYGYTF. For the CDR3, the DNA is TGTGCCAGCAGCTTAATAGGTTGGGAGAGGAACTATGGCTACACCTTC.

CDR3 residues: CASSSPYDGLSGANVLTF. For the CDR3, the DNA is TGCGCCAGCAGCTCCCCGTACGACGGTCTCTCTGGGGCCAACGTCCTGACTTTC. The chain couples TRBV5-1 to TRBJ2-6; D ambiguous. Deletions cut 3 bases from V and 0 bases from J, with 16 bases between. Germline V gene sequence: CDR1 SGHRS, CDR2 YFSETQ. CDR3 length equals 18 residues.

This clone has just a few counts. This rearrangement joins TRBV2 to TRBJ2-2, with D possibly TRBD1 on 8 matching bases. V was pared by 10 bases and J by 2 bases, with 20 bases between. The CDR3 is 16 residues long. Germline CDR1 reads SNHLY; CDR2 reads FYNNEI. The CDR3 region has the DNA TGTGCCACCTTAATAAGCGGGACAGGCAACACCGGGGAGCTGTTTTTT. This codes for CATLISGTGNTGELFF.

In DNA, the CDR3 is TGTGCCAGTAGTTCGGGGATAATTACTAGCAATCAGCCCCAGCATTTT. This sequence encodes CASSSGIITSNQPQHF. The chain combines TRBV19 with TRBJ1-5; D gene uncertain. There are 16 residues in the CDR3. Germline assignment: CDR1 LNHDA and CDR2 SQIVND (reference sequence). The ends were cut back, 5 bases at V and 0 bases at J, with 14 bases in the middle.

The chain couples TRBV7-9 to TRBJ1-6; D might be TRBD1 (6 bases). The CDR3 length is 14 residues. V lost 4 bases to trimming and J lost 7 bases, with 11 bases between them. Germline V gene lookup returns CDR1 SEHNR and CDR2 FQNEAQ (reference sequence). As DNA, the CDR3 is TGTGCCAGCAGCTACAGAGGGGGAAATTCACCCCTCCACTTT. This encodes CASSYRGGNSPLHF.

The V call is TRBV6-2 or TRBV6-3, the J call TRBJ1-5, with unresolved D. The CDR3 sequence is 16 residues long. With 0 bases removed from V and 2 bases from J, the gap between germline ends came to 11 bases. From germline, CDR1 is MNHEY and CDR2 SVGEGT. The CDR3 here is CASSYSRRSGNQPQHF. CDR3 coding DNA: TGTGCCAGCAGTTACTCACGGAGGTCCGGCAATCAGCCCCAGCATTTT.